This T cell receptor (beta chain) is drawn from a study of CD8+CD57+ T cells in acquired aplastic anemia. About the research overall: DNA recovered from sorted CD4+ and CD8+ cells had a mean of about 3.5 ug.

V dropped 5 bases and J dropped 1 base, with 6 bases sitting between them. CDR3 length: 12 amino acids. Per germline, CDR1 SGHTA and CDR2 FQGNSA. This clonotype was observed many times. The use of genomic DNA as template underpinned the TCR beta VDJ and CDR3 profiling. TCRdb re-called the reads with MiXCR, one entry per CDR3 protein. Among roughly 130,000 distinct CDR3 sequences, more than 40% were seen once, and the ten largest hold roughly 2.5%. The J gene is TRBJ2-7, the V gene TRBV7-2; D is undetermined. The sequence was obtained from a human donor in good health, serving as a control. The sequencing sample was made of sorted CD4+, CD8+, or CD8+CD57+ T cells (not recorded which) from PBMCs. The CDR3 nucleotides read TGTGCCAGCAGCCCCCTTTCCTACGAGCAGTACTTC. This encodes CASSPLSYEQYF. The full variable domain, its missing parts supplied by reference TRBV7-2 and TRBJ2-7, is GAGVSQSPSNKVTEKGKDVELRCDPISGHTALYWYRQSLGQGLEFLIYFQGNSAPDKSGLPSDRFSAERTGGSVSTLTIQRTQQEDSAVYLCASSPLSYEQYFGPGTRLTVT.